The clone carrying this T cell receptor beta chain was counted ten times or more. These data belong to a study of metastatic and nonmetastatic thyroid tumors. Study-level background: Samples came from malignant and benign thyroid patients, and repertoires were compared across blood and tumor or nodule tissue.

In the original processing: Across clinicopathological groups, CDR3 differences served as the basis for building a distant-metastasis classifier for papillary thyroid cancer. TCRdb redid the clone calls on the PCR reads using MiXCR. TCRdb's processing, not the study's, gives the V and J calls here. This sample has over 45,000 clones, with 22% found just once. Nobody among the patients had been given any treatment before thyroid surgery. The J segment lost 2 bases and the V segment lost 5 bases, leaving 13 bases of the junction unmatched. The CDR3 consists of 18 residues. This clonotype was sampled from a male donor with papillary thyroid cancer or a benign thyroid nodule (not recorded which). Some clones in this sample may be carry-over from other donors' samples. The genes are TRBV12-3 or TRBV12-4 and TRBJ2-4; TRBD1 matches at 9 bases. The specimen was blood. The CDR3 spells CASSTHLRQGGPKNIQYF. Here the CDR3 DNA reads TGTGCCAGCAGTACCCACTTGAGACAGGGGGGTCCCAAAAACATTCAGTACTTC.